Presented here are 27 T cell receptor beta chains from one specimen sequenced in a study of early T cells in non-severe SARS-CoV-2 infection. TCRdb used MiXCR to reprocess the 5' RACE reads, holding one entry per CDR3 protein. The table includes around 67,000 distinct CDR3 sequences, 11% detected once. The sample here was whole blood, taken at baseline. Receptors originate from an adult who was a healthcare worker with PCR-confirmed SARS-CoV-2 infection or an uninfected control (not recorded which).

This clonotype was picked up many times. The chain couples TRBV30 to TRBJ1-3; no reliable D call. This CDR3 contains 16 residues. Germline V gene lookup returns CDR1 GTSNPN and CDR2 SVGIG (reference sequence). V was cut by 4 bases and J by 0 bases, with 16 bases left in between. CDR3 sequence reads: CAWTPPIPSSGNTIYF. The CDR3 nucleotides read TGTGCCTGGACCCCCCCGATCCCGAGCTCTGGAAACACCATATATTTT.

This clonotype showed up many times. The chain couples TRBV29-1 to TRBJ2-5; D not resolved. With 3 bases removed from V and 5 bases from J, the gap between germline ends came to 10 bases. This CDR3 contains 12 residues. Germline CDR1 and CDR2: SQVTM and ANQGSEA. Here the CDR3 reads CSVDLSSETQYF. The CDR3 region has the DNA TGCAGCGTTGATCTCAGCTCGGAGACCCAGTACTTC.

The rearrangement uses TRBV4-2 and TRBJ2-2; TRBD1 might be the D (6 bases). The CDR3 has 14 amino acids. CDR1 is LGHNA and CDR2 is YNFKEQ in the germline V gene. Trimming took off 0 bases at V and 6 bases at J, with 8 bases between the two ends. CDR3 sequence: CASSQDSGAGELFF. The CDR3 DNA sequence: TGTGCCAGCAGCCAAGATTCAGGGGCCGGGGAGCTGTTTTTT.

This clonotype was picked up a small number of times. DNA of the CDR3: TGCGCCAGCAGCTCGGGACTAGCGGGAGGACTCTATTACGAGCAGTACTTC. This translates into CASSSGLAGGLYYEQYF. This rearrangement joins TRBV5-1 to TRBJ2-7; 15 nucleotides align to TRBD2. The germline gives CDR1 SGHRS, CDR2 YFSETQ. CDR3 size: 17 residues. The J segment lost 4 bases and the V segment lost 3 bases, leaving 8 bases of the junction unmatched.

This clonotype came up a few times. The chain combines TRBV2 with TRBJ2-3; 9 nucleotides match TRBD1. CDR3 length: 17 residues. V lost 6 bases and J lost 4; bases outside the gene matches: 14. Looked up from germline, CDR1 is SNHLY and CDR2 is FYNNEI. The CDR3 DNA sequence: TGTGCCAGCAGAACCTCTCCTGGACAGGGGAGGGCAGATACGCAGTATTTT. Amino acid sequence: CASRTSPGQGRADTQYF.

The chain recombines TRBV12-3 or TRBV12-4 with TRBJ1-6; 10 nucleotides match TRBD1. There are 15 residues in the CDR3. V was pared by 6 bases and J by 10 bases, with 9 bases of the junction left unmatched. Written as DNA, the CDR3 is TGTGCCAGCAGGCTGACAGGGGGCCGCGCGTCACCCCTCCACTTT. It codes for CASRLTGGRASPLHF.

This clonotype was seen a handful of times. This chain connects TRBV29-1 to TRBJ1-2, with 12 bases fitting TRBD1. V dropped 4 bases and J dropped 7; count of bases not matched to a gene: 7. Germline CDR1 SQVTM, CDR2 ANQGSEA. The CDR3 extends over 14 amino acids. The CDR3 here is CSVVARDRGPGYTF. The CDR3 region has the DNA TGCAGCGTTGTGGCCCGGGACAGGGGGCCTGGCTACACCTTC.

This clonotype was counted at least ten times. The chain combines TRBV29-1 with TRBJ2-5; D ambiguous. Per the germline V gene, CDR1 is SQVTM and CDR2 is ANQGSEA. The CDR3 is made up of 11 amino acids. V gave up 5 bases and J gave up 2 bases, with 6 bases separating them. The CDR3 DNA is TGCAGCGTTCGGCCTCAAGAGACCCAGTACTTC. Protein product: CSVRPQETQYF.

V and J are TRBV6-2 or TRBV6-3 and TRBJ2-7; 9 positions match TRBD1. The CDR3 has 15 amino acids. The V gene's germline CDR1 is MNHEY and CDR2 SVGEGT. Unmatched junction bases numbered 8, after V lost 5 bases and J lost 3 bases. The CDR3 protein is CASSIPGQGLYEQYF. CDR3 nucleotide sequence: TGTGCCAGCAGTATCCCGGGACAGGGCCTCTACGAGCAGTACTTC.

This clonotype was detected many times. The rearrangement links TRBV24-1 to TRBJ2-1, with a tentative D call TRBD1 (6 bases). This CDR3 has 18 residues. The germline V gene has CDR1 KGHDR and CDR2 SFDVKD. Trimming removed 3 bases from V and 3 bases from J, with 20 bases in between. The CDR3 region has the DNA TGTGCCACCAGTGATCCCTCCCCGCAAAAGGGGGTCTACAATGAGCAGTTCTTC. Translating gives CATSDPSPQKGVYNEQFF.

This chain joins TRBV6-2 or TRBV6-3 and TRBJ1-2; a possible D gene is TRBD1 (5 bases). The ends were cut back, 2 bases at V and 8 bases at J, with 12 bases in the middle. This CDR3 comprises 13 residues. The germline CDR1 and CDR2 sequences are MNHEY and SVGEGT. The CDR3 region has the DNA TGTGCCAGCAGTTACCCCGGACGGACAGGCTACACCTTC. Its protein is CASSYPGRTGYTF.

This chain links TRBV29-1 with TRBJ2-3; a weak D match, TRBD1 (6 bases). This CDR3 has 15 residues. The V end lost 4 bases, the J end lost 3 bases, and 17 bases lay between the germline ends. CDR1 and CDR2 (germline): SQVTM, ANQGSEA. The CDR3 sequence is CSVASRDTSTDTQYF. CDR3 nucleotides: TGCAGCGTTGCGAGCCGGGACACAAGTACAGATACGCAGTATTTT.

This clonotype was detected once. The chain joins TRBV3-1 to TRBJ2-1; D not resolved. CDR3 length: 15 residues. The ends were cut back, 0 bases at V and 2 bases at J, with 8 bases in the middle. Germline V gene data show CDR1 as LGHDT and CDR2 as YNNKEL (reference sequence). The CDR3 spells CASSQDIVPYNEQFF. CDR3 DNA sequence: TGTGCCAGCAGCCAAGATATAGTGCCCTACAATGAGCAGTTCTTC.

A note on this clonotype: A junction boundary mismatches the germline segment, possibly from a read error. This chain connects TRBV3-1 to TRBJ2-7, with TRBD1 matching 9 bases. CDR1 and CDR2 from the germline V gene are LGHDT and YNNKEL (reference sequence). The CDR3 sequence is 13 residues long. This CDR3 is CASSPDTGGTSYF. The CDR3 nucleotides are TGTGCCAGCAGCCCAGACACAGGGGGCACATCGTATTTC.

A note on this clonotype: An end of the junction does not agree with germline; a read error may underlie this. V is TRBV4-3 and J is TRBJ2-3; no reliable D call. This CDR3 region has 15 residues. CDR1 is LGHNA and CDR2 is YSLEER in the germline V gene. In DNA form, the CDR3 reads TGCGCCAGCAACCAAGCCCGAGACAGCACAGATACGCAGTATTTT. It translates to CASNQARDSTDTQYF.

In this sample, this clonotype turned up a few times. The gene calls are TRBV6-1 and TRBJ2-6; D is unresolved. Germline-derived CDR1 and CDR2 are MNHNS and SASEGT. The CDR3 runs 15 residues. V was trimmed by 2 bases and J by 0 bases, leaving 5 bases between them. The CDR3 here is CASSEMVSGANVLTF. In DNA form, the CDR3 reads TGTGCCAGCAGTGAAATGGTCTCTGGGGCCAACGTCCTGACTTTC.

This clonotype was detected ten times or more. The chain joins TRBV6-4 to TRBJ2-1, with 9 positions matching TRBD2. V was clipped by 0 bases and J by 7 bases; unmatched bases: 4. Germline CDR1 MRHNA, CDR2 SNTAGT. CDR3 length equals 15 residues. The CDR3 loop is CASSDSGGGVNEQFF. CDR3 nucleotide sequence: TGTGCCAGCAGTGACTCGGGCGGGGGGGTTAATGAGCAGTTCTTC.

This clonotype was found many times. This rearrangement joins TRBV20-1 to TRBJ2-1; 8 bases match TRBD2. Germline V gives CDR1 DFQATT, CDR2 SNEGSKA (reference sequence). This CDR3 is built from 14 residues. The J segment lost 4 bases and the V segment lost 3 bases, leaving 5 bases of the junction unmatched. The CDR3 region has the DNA TGCAGTGCTAGGGGTAGCGGGACATACAATGAGCAGTTCTTC. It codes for CSARGSGTYNEQFF.

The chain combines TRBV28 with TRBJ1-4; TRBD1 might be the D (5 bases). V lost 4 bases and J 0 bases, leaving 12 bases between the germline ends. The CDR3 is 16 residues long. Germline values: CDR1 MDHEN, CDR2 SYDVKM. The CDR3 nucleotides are TGTGCCAGCAGTTCCCCTCGAGGGGCAACTAATGAAAAACTGTTTTTT. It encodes CASSSPRGATNEKLFF.

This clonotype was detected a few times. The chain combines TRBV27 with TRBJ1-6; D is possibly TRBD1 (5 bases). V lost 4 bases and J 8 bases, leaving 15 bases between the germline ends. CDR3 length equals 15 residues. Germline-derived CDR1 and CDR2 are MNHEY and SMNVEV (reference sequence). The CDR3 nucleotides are TGTGCCAGCAGTTCACCGGGGCTAAGTTATTCACCCCTCCACTTT. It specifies CASSSPGLSYSPLHF.

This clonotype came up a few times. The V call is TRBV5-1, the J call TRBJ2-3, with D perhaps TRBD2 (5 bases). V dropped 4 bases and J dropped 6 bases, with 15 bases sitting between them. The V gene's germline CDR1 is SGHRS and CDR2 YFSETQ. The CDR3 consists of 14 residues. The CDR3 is CASSVRNGGDTQYF. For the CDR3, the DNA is TGCGCCAGCAGCGTAAGAAACGGCGGGGATACGCAGTATTTT. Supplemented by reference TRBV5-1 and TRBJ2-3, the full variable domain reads KAGVTQTPRYLIKTRGQQVTLSCSPISGHRSVSWYQQTPGQGLQFLFEYFSETQRNKGNFPGRFSGRQFSNSRSEMNVSTLELGDSALYLCASSVRNGGDTQYFGPGTRLTVL.

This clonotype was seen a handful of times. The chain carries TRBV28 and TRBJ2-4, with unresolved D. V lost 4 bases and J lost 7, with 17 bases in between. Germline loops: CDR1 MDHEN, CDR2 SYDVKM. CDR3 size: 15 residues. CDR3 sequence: CASSSEVRWRNIQYF. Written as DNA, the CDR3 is TGTGCCAGCAGTTCAGAAGTAAGATGGCGGAACATTCAGTACTTC.

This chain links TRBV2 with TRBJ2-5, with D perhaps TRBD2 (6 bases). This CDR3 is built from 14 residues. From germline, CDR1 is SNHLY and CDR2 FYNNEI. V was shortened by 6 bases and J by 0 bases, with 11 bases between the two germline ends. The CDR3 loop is CASRSGQYQETQYF. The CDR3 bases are TGTGCCAGCAGAAGCGGGCAGTACCAAGAGACCCAGTACTTC.

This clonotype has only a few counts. The CDR3 protein is CASSYKGGPSYEQYF. In nucleotides, the CDR3 is TGTGCCAGCAGTTACAAAGGCGGGCCCTCCTACGAGCAGTACTTC. The V call is TRBV6-6, the J call TRBJ2-7; a weak D match, TRBD2 (5 bases). Germline V gene data show CDR1 as MNHNY and CDR2 as SVGAGI (reference sequence). The V and J ends lost 2 bases and 0 bases respectively, with 11 bases between them. This CDR3 is built from 15 residues.

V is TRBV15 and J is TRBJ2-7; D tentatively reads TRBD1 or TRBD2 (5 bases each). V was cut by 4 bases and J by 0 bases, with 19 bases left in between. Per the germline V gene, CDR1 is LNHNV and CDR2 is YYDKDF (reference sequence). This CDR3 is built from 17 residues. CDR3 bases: TGTGCCACCAGCACCGGCTCCAGACGGGACCGCTCCTACGAGCAGTACTTC. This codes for CATSTGSRRDRSYEQYF.

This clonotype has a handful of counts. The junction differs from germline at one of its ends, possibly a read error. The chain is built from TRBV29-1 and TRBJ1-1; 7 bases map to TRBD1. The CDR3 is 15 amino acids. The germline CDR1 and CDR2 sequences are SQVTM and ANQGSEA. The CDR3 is CSCRGTVGRVTEVFF. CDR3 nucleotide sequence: TGCAGCTGTAGGGGGACAGTCGGCCGGGTTACTGAAGTTTTCTTT.

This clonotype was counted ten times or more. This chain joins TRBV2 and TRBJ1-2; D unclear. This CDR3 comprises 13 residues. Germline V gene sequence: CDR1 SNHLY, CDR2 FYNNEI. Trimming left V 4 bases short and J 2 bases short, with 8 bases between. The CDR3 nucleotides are TGTGCCAGCAGTGGAACGGCCAACTATGGCTACACCTTC. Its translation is CASSGTANYGYTF.